This T cell receptor beta chain came from a study of blood T cell repertoires in COVID-19. Study-wide context: Some COVID-19 samples were acute and others convalescent; all came from the United States, Italy and Spain. The analysed material was cDNA or gDNA that came from T cells, B-cell-depleted T cells, or PBMCs.

Original processing notes: Reference gene primer amplification in the assay estimated nucleated cell counts. Data came from immunoSEQ multiplex PCR; TCRdb stores just in-frame clones and leaves some out. V, J and clone size were drawn from that table, and D and trimming were deduced from the DNA. This repertoire shows approximately 170,000 clones, over 85% found once; its top ten account for 15% to 20%. The receptor comes from a man in his sixties with active or convalescent COVID-19. Sequenced sample: peripheral blood.

The CDR3 DNA sequence: TGTGCCAGCCATATGGCCTATCAGCCCCAGCATTTT. This encodes CASHMAYQPQHF. This chain uses TRBV28 with TRBJ1-5, with D unclear. Between the trimmed V and J ends, which lost 8 bases and 5 bases, there was a span of 10 bases. Germline V gene lookup returns CDR1 MDHEN and CDR2 SYDVKM. The CDR3 is made up of 12 amino acids. The full variable domain, in which reference TRBV28 and TRBJ1-5 provide the parts outside the CDR3, is DVKVTQSSRYLVKRTGEKVFLECVQDMDHENMFWYRQDPGLGLRLIYFSYDVKMKEKGDIPEGYSVSREKKERFSLILESASTNQTSMYLCASHMAYQPQHFGDGTRLSIL.